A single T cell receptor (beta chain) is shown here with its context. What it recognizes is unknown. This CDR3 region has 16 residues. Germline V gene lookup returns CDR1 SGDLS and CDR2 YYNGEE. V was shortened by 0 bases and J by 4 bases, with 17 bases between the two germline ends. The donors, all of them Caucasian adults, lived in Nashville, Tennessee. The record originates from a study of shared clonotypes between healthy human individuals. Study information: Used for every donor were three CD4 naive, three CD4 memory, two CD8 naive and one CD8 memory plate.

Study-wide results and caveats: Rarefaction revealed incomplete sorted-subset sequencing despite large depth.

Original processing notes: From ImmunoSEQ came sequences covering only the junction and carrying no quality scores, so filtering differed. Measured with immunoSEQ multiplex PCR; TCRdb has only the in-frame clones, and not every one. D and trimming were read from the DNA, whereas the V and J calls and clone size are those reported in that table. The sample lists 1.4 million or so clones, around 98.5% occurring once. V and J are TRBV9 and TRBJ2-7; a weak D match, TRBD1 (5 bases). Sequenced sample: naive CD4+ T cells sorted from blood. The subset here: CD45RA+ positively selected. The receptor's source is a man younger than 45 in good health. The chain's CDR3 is CASSVDLSLGAYEQYF. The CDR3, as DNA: TGTGCCAGCAGCGTAGATCTGTCCCTAGGGGCGTACGAGCAGTACTTC. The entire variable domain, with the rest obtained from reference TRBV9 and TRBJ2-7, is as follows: DSGVTQTPKHLITATGQRVTLRCSPRSGDLSVYWYQQSLDQGLQFLIQYYNGEERAKGNILERFSAQQFPDLHSELNLSSLELGDSALYFCASSVDLSLGAYEQYFGPGTRLTVT.